The 21 T cell receptor beta chains presented below share a single source sample, sequenced in a study of response to subunit inactivated influenza vaccine. TCRdb reanalysed the RT-PCR reads using MiXCR and keeps one entry per CDR3 protein. The data show 430,000 or so distinct CDR3 sequences, 11% seen once. Sequenced material: PBMCs from blood, taken about 6 weeks after vaccination. The receptors were sampled from a man aged 50 to 60 who received an inactivated influenza vaccine.

V and J are TRBV6-2 or TRBV6-3 and TRBJ2-3; 11 positions match TRBD2. CDR3 length equals 19 residues. Germline CDR1 is MNHEY and CDR2 is SVGEGT. Trimming removed 6 bases from V and 5 bases from J; junction bases left unmatched: 19. CDR3 nucleotide sequence: TGTGCCAGCAGCACGCACCCCGGACAGGGCGGACTAGCGGGAGATACGCAGTATTTT. It encodes CASSTHPGQGGLAGDTQYF.

The V call is TRBV5-1, the J call TRBJ2-1, with TRBD2 identical over 11 bases. V shed 5 bases, J shed 6 bases, and the junction held 10 bases outside the gene matches. Germline lookup yields CDR1 SGHRS and CDR2 YFSETQ. The CDR3 contains 16 residues. In nucleotides, the CDR3 is TGCGCCAGCAGTTCCTCGACTAGCGGGACCCTCAATGAGCAGTTCTTC. Residues: CASSSSTSGTLNEQFF.

This chain links TRBV7-8 with TRBJ2-2, with D unresolved. Deletions cut 4 bases from V and 5 bases from J, with 8 bases between. The germline CDR1 and CDR2 sequences are SGHVS and FQNEAQ. The length of the CDR3 is 13 residues. This CDR3 is CASSSTYTGELFF. CDR3 DNA sequence: TGTGCCAGCAGCTCTACCTATACCGGGGAGCTGTTTTTT.

This clonotype was seen repeatedly, ten times or more. V is TRBV2 and J is TRBJ1-5; 7 nucleotides match TRBD1. Germline loops: CDR1 SNHLY, CDR2 FYNNEI. CDR3 length equals 14 residues. The V segment lost 0 bases and the J segment 7 bases; nucleotides outside the gene matches: 3. CDR3 coding DNA: TGTGCCAGCAGTGAAGCACAGGGGCCCCAGCCCCAGCATTTT. It specifies CASSEAQGPQPQHF.

V gene TRBV20-1 combines with J gene TRBJ2-1; D is unclear. The ends were cut back, 2 bases at V and 8 bases at J, with 13 bases in the middle. Germline-derived CDR1 and CDR2 are DFQATT and SNEGSKA (reference sequence). This CDR3 contains 13 residues. The CDR3 bases are TGCAGTGCTAGACTTCCGGGCCACTATGAGCAGTTCTTC. Protein sequence: CSARLPGHYEQFF.

This chain joins TRBV5-8 and TRBJ1-3, with D perhaps TRBD1 (5 bases). The V and J ends lost 1 base and 0 bases respectively, with 8 bases between them. Germline V lookup: CDR1 SGHTS, CDR2 YDEGEE. The CDR3 length is 15 residues. CDR3 loop: CASSLKGYSGNTIYF. The CDR3, as DNA: TGTGCCAGCAGCTTGAAGGGGTACTCTGGAAACACCATATATTTT.

This clonotype showed up many times. This chain connects TRBV15 to TRBJ2-5; 8 nucleotides match TRBD2. CDR3 length: 14 amino acids. V lost 3 bases to trimming and J lost 5 bases; unmatched junction nucleotides: 5. Looked up from germline, CDR1 is LNHNV and CDR2 is YYDKDF (reference sequence). The CDR3 sequence is CATSSRGGGETQYF. DNA of the CDR3: TGTGCCACCAGCAGCCGGGGGGGTGGGGAGACCCAGTACTTC.

This clonotype was recorded at least ten times. The genes are TRBV20-1 and TRBJ1-2; D call uncertain. Germline loops: CDR1 DFQATT, CDR2 SNEGSKA (reference sequence). V was cut by 0 bases and J by 8 bases, with 10 bases left in between. This CDR3 region has 12 residues. CDR3 sequence: CSARDLREGYTF. The CDR3 DNA reads as TGCAGTGCTAGAGATTTACGGGAGGGCTACACCTTC.

The genes are TRBV11-2 and TRBJ2-2, with TRBD2 as a possible D gene (6 bases). The V and J ends lost 3 bases and 3 bases respectively, with 8 bases between them. Per germline, CDR1 SGHAT and CDR2 FQNNGV. This CDR3 region has 14 residues. The CDR3 nucleotides read TGTGCCAGCAGCTTCGGGAGCTACACCGGGGAGCTGTTTTTT. This encodes CASSFGSYTGELFF. Filled out from reference TRBV11-2 and TRBJ2-2, the complete variable domain reads EAGVAQSPRYKIIEKRQSVAFWCNPISGHATLYWYQQILGQGPKLLIQFQNNGVVDDSQLPKDRFSAERLKGVDSTLKIQPAKLEDSAVYLCASSFGSYTGELFFGEGSRLTVL.

The sample holds many counts of this clonotype. The chain links TRBV12-3 or TRBV12-4 to TRBJ1-1; unclear D gene. The CDR3 covers 14 residues. V lost 7 bases, J lost 3 bases, and 15 bases lay in between. CDR3 sequence (DNA): TGTGCCAGCACCCCGGGTAGGTCGTACACTGAAGCTTTCTTT. Amino acids: CASTPGRSYTEAFF.

The table lists this clonotype with a few counts. The chain joins TRBV12-3 or TRBV12-4 to TRBJ1-5; D remains ambiguous. This CDR3 is 13 amino acids long. Between the trimmed V and J ends, which lost 3 bases and 7 bases, there was a span of 10 bases. The CDR3 bases are TGTGCCAGCAGTTTTTCGGGGATGCAGCCCCAGCATTTT. Protein product: CASSFSGMQPQHF.

This clonotype was counted between two and nine times. The V call is TRBV29-1, the J call TRBJ2-7; D uncertain. The germline V and J ends were trimmed by 3 bases and 2 bases, with 14 bases remaining between them. The CDR3 is made up of 14 amino acids. Germline V gene data show CDR1 as SQVTM and CDR2 as ANQGSEA. CDR3 sequence: CSVEFQSRTYEQYF. The CDR3 nucleotides read TGCAGCGTTGAGTTTCAGTCGAGGACCTACGAGCAGTACTTC.

This clonotype was picked up a small number of times. The chain combines TRBV20-1 with TRBJ2-3; TRBD2 aligns across 11 bases. Germline values: CDR1 DFQATT, CDR2 SNEGSKA (reference sequence). V shed 6 bases and J 2 bases; nucleotides not matched to a gene: 7. CDR3 size: 15 residues. The CDR3 sequence is CSAPTSGAITDTQYF. Written as DNA, the CDR3 is TGCAGTGCCCCGACTAGCGGGGCAATCACAGATACGCAGTATTTT.

The V gene is TRBV6-2 or TRBV6-3, the J gene TRBJ2-7; tentative D call: TRBD1 (6 bases). CDR1 and CDR2 (germline): MNHEY, SVGEGT. Trimming shortened V by 10 bases and J by 3 bases, and 16 bases separated the two germline ends. This CDR3 has 13 amino acids. In DNA form, the CDR3 reads TGTGCCACCAGCCTTGGGGACAACTACGAGCAGTACTTC. Residues: CATSLGDNYEQYF.

This clonotype was seen repeatedly, ten times or more. The chain combines TRBV28 with TRBJ2-3; D may be TRBD2 (6 bases). The V gene lost 8 bases and the J gene lost 0 bases, with 15 bases spanning the gap. CDR1 and CDR2 from the germline V gene are MDHEN and SYDVKM. CDR3 size: 15 residues. The CDR3 is CASSPLAISTDTQYF. The CDR3 DNA sequence: TGTGCCAGCTCACCCCTAGCGATTAGCACAGATACGCAGTATTTT.

This clonotype was seen a handful of times. The genes are TRBV20-1 and TRBJ1-4, with D unclear. The CDR3 has 13 residues. Germline assignment: CDR1 DFQATT and CDR2 SNEGSKA (reference sequence). Trimming took 1 base from V and 13 from J, leaving 16 bases between them. CDR3 in DNA: TGCAGTGCTAGAGGTGGCGTCCGGGCAGGACTGTTTTTT. Its protein product is CSARGGVRAGLFF.

This clonotype occurred many times. This chain joins TRBV20-1 and TRBJ2-1, with D possibly called TRBD1 or TRBD2 (5 bases each). There are 13 residues in the CDR3. Germline V gene lookup returns CDR1 DFQATT and CDR2 SNEGSKA (reference sequence). The germline V and J ends were trimmed by 2 bases and 14 bases, with 19 bases remaining between them. The CDR3 DNA reads TGCAGTGCTAGATTCCTCCATGGGACCGGGGAGTTCTTC. This codes for CSARFLHGTGEFF.

This clonotype was found a few times. The chain recombines TRBV5-1 with TRBJ2-5; D is unclear. V gave up 4 bases and J gave up 4 bases, with 14 bases separating them. Germline V gene data show CDR1 as SGHRS and CDR2 as YFSETQ. This CDR3 comprises 14 residues. The CDR3 bases are TGCGCCAGCAGCCTTGTAGGCCTTGGAGAGACCCAGTACTTC. Its protein product is CASSLVGLGETQYF. Using reference TRBV5-1 and TRBJ2-5 for the parts outside the CDR3, the full variable domain is KAGVTQTPRYLIKTRGQQVTLSCSPISGHRSVSWYQQTPGQGLQFLFEYFSETQRNKGNFPGRFSGRQFSNSRSEMNVSTLELGDSALYLCASSLVGLGETQYFGPGTRLLVL.

The rearrangement links TRBV14 to TRBJ2-3, with D possibly matching TRBD2 (5 bases). V was trimmed by 2 bases and J by 8 bases, leaving 11 bases between them. The CDR3 covers 13 residues. Per germline, CDR1 SGHDN and CDR2 FVKESK. CDR3 residues: CASSQSSEGTQYF. The CDR3, as DNA: TGTGCCAGCAGCCAATCGAGTGAGGGTACGCAGTATTTT.

This clonotype was picked up a small number of times. The J gene is TRBJ2-7, the V gene TRBV28, with 10 bases that match TRBD2. Germline V gives CDR1 MDHEN, CDR2 SYDVKM. Trimming took 6 bases from V and 2 from J; bases not matched to a gene: 7. CDR3 length: 15 residues. The CDR3 sequence: CASSVAGGQAYEQYF. The CDR3 DNA reads TGTGCCAGCAGCGTAGCGGGGGGCCAGGCCTACGAGCAGTACTTC.

This clonotype was recorded at least ten times. This chain links TRBV7-9 with TRBJ2-7; 8 bases are shared with TRBD1. Germline lookup yields CDR1 SEHNR and CDR2 FQNEAQ (reference sequence). The CDR3 is made up of 17 amino acids. V was clipped by 1 base and J by 1 base; unmatched bases: 9. The CDR3 region has the DNA TGTGCCAGCAGCTTAGGAGGTGTCAGGGGGCTTTCCTACGAGCAGTACTTC. As protein: CASSLGGVRGLSYEQYF.